This TCR beta chain derives from a study of T cell repertoires in cytomegalovirus infection. TCRdb ran MiXCR on the reads and lists one entry per CDR3 protein. There are fewer than 200,000 distinct CDR3 sequences in the sample; about a fifth occur only once, and more than 25% lies in the top ten. After removal of 5 bases from V and 4 bases from J, the junction contained 3 bases not matched to a gene. Germline CDR1 and CDR2: SGHTA and FQGNSA. The CDR3 covers 13 residues. This clonotype has ten or more counts. Its specificity is not known. The source of this sequence is a human donor in good health (CMV status not recorded). Some clones in this sample may be carry-over from other donors' samples. This rearrangement joins TRBV7-2 to TRBJ1-2; TRBD1 aligns across 8 bases. Specimen: CD8+ T cells from cultured PBMCs, collected from culture after CMV antigen stimulation. The CDR3 DNA reads as TGTGCCAGCAGCCGGGACAGGACCTATGGCTACACCTTC. Translating gives CASSRDRTYGYTF.